A single sample is the source of the 15 T cell receptor beta chains below, sequenced in a study of vaccination and CD4 T cells after COVID-19. Regarding treatment: roughly 11-day PBMC culture with coronavirus spike peptide pools or control peptides (ViraFEST assay). These receptors have no known antigen. The Oncomine TCR Beta short-read assay sequenced DNA from cultured CD4+ T cells. TCRdb reprocessed the PCR reads with MiXCR, giving one entry per CDR3 protein. The sample lists just under 20,000 distinct CDR3 sequences, 40% to 65% occurring once. What was sequenced was CD4+ T cells from blood, cultured in vitro. These TCRs come from a human donor who had recovered from COVID-19.

The gene calls are TRBV6-2 or TRBV6-3 and TRBJ2-6; D is uncertain. The CDR3 length is 15 residues. Germline CDR1 reads MNHEY; CDR2 reads SVGEGT. Trimming removed 5 bases from V and 1 base from J, with 9 bases in between. CDR3 residues: CASSRSKSGANVLTF. In nucleotides, the CDR3 is TGTGCCAGCAGTCGCTCCAAATCTGGGGCCAACGTCCTGACTTTC.

In its sample, this clonotype ranks as medium-sized. V is TRBV27 and J is TRBJ2-7; no clear D gene. Trimming removed 8 bases at V and 3 bases at J, with 5 bases between. CDR3 size: 10 residues. Germline lookup yields CDR1 MNHEY and CDR2 SMNVEV (reference sequence). As DNA, the CDR3 is TGTGCCAGCGGATTCTACGAGCAGTACTTC. It is translated as CASGFYEQYF.

The V gene is TRBV6-5, the J gene TRBJ2-7; 9 bases align to TRBD1. V was pared by 3 bases and J by 4 bases, with 4 bases of the junction left unmatched. The CDR3 totals 14 residues. The V gene's germline CDR1 is MNHEY and CDR2 SVGAGI. The CDR3 is CASSYGQGFYEQYF. The DNA for the CDR3 is TGTGCCAGCAGTTATGGACAGGGGTTTTACGAGCAGTACTTC.

This chain links TRBV27 with TRBJ2-1; D gene uncertain. Germline V lookup: CDR1 MNHEY, CDR2 SMNVEV (reference sequence). The CDR3 is 14 residues long. V dropped 3 bases and J dropped 3 bases, with 9 bases sitting between them. For the CDR3, the DNA is TGTGCCAGCAGTTTGGACGCATACTACAATGAGCAGTTCTTC. It encodes CASSLDAYYNEQFF.

With respect to this clonotype: It is likely a read error, because the conserved phenylalanine at the end of the CDR3 is missing. The CDR3 region is CASSSGGNQPQHS. CDR3 nucleotide sequence: TGTGCCAGCAGCTCGGGGGGCAATCAGCCCCAGCATTCT. The chain uses TRBV7-3 and TRBJ1-5, with D possibly being TRBD1 (5 bases). The CDR3 spans 13 residues. The V end was cut by 4 bases, the J end by 2 bases, with 6 bases between. Germline values: CDR1 SGHTA, CDR2 FQGTGA.

This chain links TRBV19 with TRBJ1-1; possibly TRBD1 for D (6 bases). Germline V gives CDR1 LNHDA, CDR2 SQIVND (reference sequence). The CDR3 runs 17 residues. The V and J ends lost 5 bases and 0 bases respectively, with 19 bases between them. CDR3 protein: CASSVLFRTVMNTEAFF. CDR3 nucleotide sequence: TGTGCCAGTAGTGTCCTTTTTAGGACAGTTATGAACACTGAAGCTTTCTTT.

CDR3 sequence reads: CASSLTGALTSGRYEQYF. The CDR3 nucleotides read TGTGCCAGCAGCTTAACGGGGGCTTTAACTAGCGGACGCTACGAGCAGTACTTC. The genes are TRBV7-9 and TRBJ2-7; 8 bases agree with TRBD2. This CDR3 is built from 18 residues. The V and J ends lost 2 bases and 3 bases, in that order; junction bases with no gene match: 15. Germline V gene sequence: CDR1 SEHNR, CDR2 FQNEAQ (reference sequence). Combining the CDR3 with reference TRBV7-9 and TRBJ2-7 gives the whole variable domain DTGVSQNPRHKITKRGQNVTFRCDPISEHNRLYWYRQTLGQGPEFLTYFQNEAQLEKSRLLSDRFSAERPKGSFSTLEIQRTEQGDSAMYLCASSLTGALTSGRYEQYFGPGTRLTVT.

The sample holds a few counts of this clonotype. The chain employs TRBV7-3 and TRBJ2-2; D call uncertain. Trimming removed 4 bases from V and 6 bases from J, with 6 bases in between. The CDR3 runs to 12 residues. Germline V gene lookup returns CDR1 SGHTA and CDR2 FQGTGA. The CDR3 region is CASSSGSGELFF. The CDR3 coding sequence is TGTGCCAGCAGCTCCGGGTCCGGGGAGCTGTTTTTT.

V usage is TRBV20-1 and J usage is TRBJ1-5, with D uncertain. Germline values: CDR1 DFQATT, CDR2 SNEGSKA (reference sequence). The CDR3 contains 14 residues. V shed 4 bases and J shed 5 bases, with 15 bases lying between them. The CDR3 loop is CSAMPGPLDQPQHF. DNA of the CDR3: TGCAGTGCTATGCCGGGCCCTTTGGATCAGCCCCAGCATTTT.

The chain joins TRBV11-3 to TRBJ2-5; 8 bases fit TRBD2. The ends lost 3 bases at V and 1 base at J; junction bases unmatched: 13. The CDR3 extends over 18 amino acids. Per the germline V gene, CDR1 is SGHNT and CDR2 is YENEEA. The CDR3 DNA reads TGTGCCAGCAGCTTTGGGGCGTGGGCCGGGGGGGTCCAAGAGACCCAGTACTTC. Residues: CASSFGAWAGGVQETQYF. Combining the CDR3 with reference TRBV11-3 and TRBJ2-5 gives the whole variable domain EAGVVQSPRYKIIEKKQPVAFWCNPISGHNTLYWYLQNLGQGPELLIRYENEEAVDDSQLPKDRFSAERLKGVDSTLKIQPAELGDSAVYLCASSFGAWAGGVQETQYFGPGTRLLVL.

This clonotype was picked up a small number of times. This sequence joins TRBV20-1 and TRBJ2-2, with a tentative D call TRBD1 (6 bases). Germline assignment: CDR1 DFQATT and CDR2 SNEGSKA (reference sequence). This CDR3 is built from 17 residues. V was cut by 3 bases and J by 5 bases, with 22 bases left in between. The CDR3 nucleotides are TGCAGTGCTAGTGCCAGGGGATACGGTACGAGGACCGGGGAGCTGTTTTTT. Its translation: CSASARGYGTRTGELFF.

The chain uses TRBV19 and TRBJ2-6; D gene ambiguous. The CDR3 extends over 18 amino acids. Between the trimmed V and J ends, which lost 3 bases and 0 bases, there was a span of 15 bases. Germline V lookup: CDR1 LNHDA, CDR2 SQIVND (reference sequence). CDR3 loop: CASSIVILMSSGANVLTF. In DNA, the CDR3 is TGTGCCAGTAGTATCGTAATCCTGATGAGCTCTGGGGCCAACGTCCTGACTTTC.

The chain combines TRBV28 with TRBJ2-7, with a weak D call TRBD1 (5 bases). The V and J ends lost 4 bases and 0 bases respectively, with 13 bases between them. The CDR3 has 15 amino acids. Germline assignment: CDR1 MDHEN and CDR2 SYDVKM. The CDR3, as DNA: TGTGCCAGCAGTTCCCAGGGTCTTGGCTCCTACGAGCAGTACTTC. It is translated as CASSSQGLGSYEQYF.

The rearrangement links TRBV20-1 to TRBJ1-2; D is undetermined. The CDR3 is 12 residues long. The ends were cut back, 6 bases at V and 5 bases at J, with 13 bases in the middle. CDR1 and CDR2 (germline): DFQATT, SNEGSKA (reference sequence). The DNA for the CDR3 is TGCAGTGCCGCCTACCGTCTATATGGCTACACCTTC. This encodes CSAAYRLYGYTF.

The J gene is TRBJ2-2, the V gene TRBV6-1; 10 bases line up with TRBD1. Germline V lookup: CDR1 MNHNS, CDR2 SASEGT. J gave up 2 bases and V 4 bases, and 4 bases lay outside the gene matches. The CDR3 has 16 residues. CDR3 DNA: TGTGCCAGCAGTGGCCGGACAGGGGGAAACACCGGGGAGCTGTTTTTT. It encodes CASSGRTGGNTGELFF.